This T cell receptor (beta chain) was recovered during a study of shared clonotypes between healthy human individuals. Study background: Donors had three CD4 naive, three CD4 memory, two CD8 naive and one CD8 memory plate apiece.

General observations from the study: Memory subsets generally showed smaller estimated richness than naive subsets did.

Positively selected for CCR7, the CD45RO-negative cells used as naive CD8 cells excluded terminally differentiated effector memory CD45RA+ cells. Caucasian adults living in Nashville, Tennessee, provided all samples. The assay was immunoSEQ multiplex PCR, and TCRdb's table has in-frame clones only and misses some. The sample records roughly 1,800,000 clones, roughly 95% being singletons. About this clone: Antigen: not known.

V was clipped by 3 bases and J by 3 bases, with 14 bases between them. The CDR3 consists of 15 residues. CDR1 is SEHNR, CDR2 FQNEAQ, per germline (reference sequence). The source material was naive CD8+ T cells sorted from blood. The receptor's source is a man in his late teens or twenties in good health. The rearrangement uses TRBV7-9 and TRBJ2-5; the D gene is possibly TRBD1 (6 bases). CDR3 sequence (DNA): TGTGCCAGCAGCTTCGCACAGGGTTCTGAAGAGACCCAGTACTTC. Protein sequence: CASSFAQGSEETQYF. The full variable domain, with the rest looked up from reference TRBV7-9 and TRBJ2-5, is DTGVSQNPRHKITKRGQNVTFRCDPISEHNRLYWYRQTLGQGPEFLTYFQNEAQLEKSRLLSDRFSAERPKGSFSTLEIQRTEQGDSAMYLCASSFAQGSEETQYFGPGTRLLVL.